The subject of this entry is one TCR beta chain. The entry originates in a study of blood T cell repertoires in COVID-19. The V end lost 2 bases, the J end lost 3 bases, and 5 bases lay between the germline ends. Germline values: CDR1 SGHRS, CDR2 YFSETQ. The CDR3 totals 12 residues. Here immunoSEQ multiplex PCR was the method, and the copy in TCRdb shows in-frame clones only, minus some. The sample includes approximately 150,000 clones, 70% to 90% of them seen just once. V gene TRBV5-1 combines with J gene TRBJ2-5, with D uncertain. Sequencing was performed on peripheral blood. The TCR comes from a woman aged 50 to 60 with acute or convalescent COVID-19. DNA for the CDR3: TGCGCCAGCAGCTTTCACAAAGAGACCCAGTACTTC. It specifies CASSFHKETQYF. Supplemented by reference TRBV5-1 and TRBJ2-5, the full variable domain reads KAGVTQTPRYLIKTRGQQVTLSCSPISGHRSVSWYQQTPGQGLQFLFEYFSETQRNKGNFPGRFSGRQFSNSRSEMNVSTLELGDSALYLCASSFHKETQYFGPGTRLLVL.